A selection of T cell receptor beta chains follows, all from one sample in a study of follicular helper T cells after annual influenza vaccination. The protocol was immunoSEQ multiplex PCR, while the TCRdb copy is restricted to in-frame clones and leaves out a portion. The table shows approximately 10,000 clones, with about 84% occurring only once. The sequenced sample was CXCR5+ CD38- circulating T follicular helper cells from blood, obtained on the day of influenza vaccination. All receptors come from an adult who received the influenza vaccine. Each CDR3 is given with its conserved first and last residue. D genes are given only for firm matches. Clone size appears in some rows only: once, few, many, or a class for an expanded clone.

CDR3aa | CDR3nt | v_gene | abundance | j_gene | d_gene | len
CASRTGLTNEKLFF | TGTGCCAGTCGCACAGGGTTAACTAATGAAAAACTGTTTTTT | TRBV6-6 | - | TRBJ1-4 | - | 14
CASSYSVNTYEQYF | TGTGCCAGCAGTTATTCTGTCAATACCTACGAGCAGTACTTC | TRBV6-5 | - | TRBJ2-7 | - | 14
CASSFLDRDKQFF | TGTGCCAGCAGTTTTTTGGACAGGGATAAGCAGTTCTTC | TRBV27 | - | TRBJ2-1 | TRBD1 | 13
CASSQEEAGAGYRFF | TGTGCCAGCAGCCAGGAGGAAGCGGGAGCCGGTTATCGGTTCTTC | TRBV4-2 | - | TRBJ2-1 | TRBD2 | 15
CASSPGGRGGETQYF | TGTGCCAGCAGCCCCGGAGGGCGGGGGGGAGAGACCCAGTACTTC | TRBV25-1 | - | TRBJ2-5 | TRBD2 | 15
CASSTGGGNYGYTF | TGTGCCAGCAGTACAGGAGGAGGGAATTATGGCTACACCTTC | TRBV6-6 | few | TRBJ1-2 | - | 14
CASSRGQEQPQHF | TGTGCCAGCAGCAGGGGGCAGGAACAGCCCCAGCATTTT | TRBV6-5 | - | TRBJ1-5 | TRBD1 | 13
CASKGGNSYEQYF | TGTGCCAGCAAGGGTGGAAATTCCTACGAGCAGTACTTC | TRBV2 | - | TRBJ2-7 | - | 13
CASSFPGTGREQYF | TGTGCCAGCAGCTTCCCCGGGACAGGGAGGGAGCAGTACTTC | TRBV11-1 | - | TRBJ2-7 | TRBD1 | 14
CAINPGGTDTQYF | TGTGCCATCAATCCCGGCGGCACAGATACGCAGTATTTT | TRBV10-3 | - | TRBJ2-3 | - | 13
CASSLAGDGGYPDTQYF | TGCGCCAGCAGCTTGGCGGGGGACGGAGGTTACCCAGATACGCAGTATTTT | TRBV5-1 | - | TRBJ2-3 | - | 17
CAWSVKGPETQYF | TGTGCCTGGAGTGTGAAGGGCCCAGAGACCCAGTACTTC | TRBV30 | - | TRBJ2-5 | - | 13